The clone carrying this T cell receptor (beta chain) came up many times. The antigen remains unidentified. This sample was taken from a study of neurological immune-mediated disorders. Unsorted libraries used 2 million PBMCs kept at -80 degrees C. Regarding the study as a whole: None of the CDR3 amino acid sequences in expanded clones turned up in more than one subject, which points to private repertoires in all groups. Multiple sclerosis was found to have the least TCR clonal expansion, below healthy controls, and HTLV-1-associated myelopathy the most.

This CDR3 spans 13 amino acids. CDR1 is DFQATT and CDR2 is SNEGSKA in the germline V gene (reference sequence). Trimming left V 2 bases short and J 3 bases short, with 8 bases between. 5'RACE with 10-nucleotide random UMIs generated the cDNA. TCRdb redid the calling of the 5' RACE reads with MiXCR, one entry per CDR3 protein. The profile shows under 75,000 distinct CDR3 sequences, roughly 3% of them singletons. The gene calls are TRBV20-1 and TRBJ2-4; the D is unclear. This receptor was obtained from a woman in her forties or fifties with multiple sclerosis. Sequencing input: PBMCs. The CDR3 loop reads CSARKVDKNIQYF. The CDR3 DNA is TGCAGTGCTAGAAAGGTGGACAAAAACATTCAGTACTTC.